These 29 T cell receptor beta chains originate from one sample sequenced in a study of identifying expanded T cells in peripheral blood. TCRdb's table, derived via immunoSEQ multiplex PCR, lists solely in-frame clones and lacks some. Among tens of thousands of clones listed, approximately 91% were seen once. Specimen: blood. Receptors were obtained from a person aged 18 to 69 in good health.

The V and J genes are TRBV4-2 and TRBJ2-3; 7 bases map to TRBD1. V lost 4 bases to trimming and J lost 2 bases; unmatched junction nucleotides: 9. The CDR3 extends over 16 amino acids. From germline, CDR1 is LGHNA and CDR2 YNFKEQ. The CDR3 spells CASSPHDREHTDTQYF. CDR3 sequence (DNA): TGTGCCAGCAGCCCCCACGACAGGGAACACACAGATACGCAGTATTTT.

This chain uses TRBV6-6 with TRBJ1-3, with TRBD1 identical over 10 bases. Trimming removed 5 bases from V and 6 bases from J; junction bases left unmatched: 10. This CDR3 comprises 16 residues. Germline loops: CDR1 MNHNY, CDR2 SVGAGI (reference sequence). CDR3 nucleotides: TGTGCCAGCAGTATAAGACAGGGGGCTTGGGTAAACACCATATATTTT. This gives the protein CASSIRQGAWVNTIYF.

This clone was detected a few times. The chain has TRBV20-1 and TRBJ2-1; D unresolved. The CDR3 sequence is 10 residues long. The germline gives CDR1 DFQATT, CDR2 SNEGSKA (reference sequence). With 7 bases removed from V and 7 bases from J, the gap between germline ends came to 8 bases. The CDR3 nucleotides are TGCAGTGGAGGAAGGAATGAGCAGTTCTTC. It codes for CSGGRNEQFF.

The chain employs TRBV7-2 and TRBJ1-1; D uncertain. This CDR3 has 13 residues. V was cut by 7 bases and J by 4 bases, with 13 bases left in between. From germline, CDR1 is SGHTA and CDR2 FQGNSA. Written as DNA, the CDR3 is TGTGCCAGCACCTTGGGCCAGAGCACTGAAGCTTTCTTT. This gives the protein CASTLGQSTEAFF. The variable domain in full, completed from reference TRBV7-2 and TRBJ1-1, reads GAGVSQSPSNKVTEKGKDVELRCDPISGHTALYWYRQSLGQGLEFLIYFQGNSAPDKSGLPSDRFSAERTGGSVSTLTIQRTQQEDSAVYLCASTLGQSTEAFFGQGTRLTVV.

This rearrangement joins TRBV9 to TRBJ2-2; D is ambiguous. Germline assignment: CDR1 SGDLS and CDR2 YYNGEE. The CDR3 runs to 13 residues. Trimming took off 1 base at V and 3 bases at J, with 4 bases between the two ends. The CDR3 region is CASSVRDTGELFF. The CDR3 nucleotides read TGTGCCAGCAGCGTAAGGGACACCGGGGAGCTGTTTTTT.

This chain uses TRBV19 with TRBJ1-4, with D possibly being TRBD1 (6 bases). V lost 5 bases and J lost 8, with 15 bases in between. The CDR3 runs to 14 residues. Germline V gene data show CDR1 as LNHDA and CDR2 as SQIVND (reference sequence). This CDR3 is CASSVGTTGEKLFF. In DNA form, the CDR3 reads TGTGCCAGTAGTGTCGGGACAACAGGGGAAAAACTGTTTTTT.

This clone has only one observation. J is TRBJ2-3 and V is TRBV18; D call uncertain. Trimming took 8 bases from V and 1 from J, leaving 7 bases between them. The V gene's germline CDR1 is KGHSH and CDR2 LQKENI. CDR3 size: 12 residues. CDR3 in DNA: TGTGCCAGCGCGGCTGGCACAGATACGCAGTATTTT. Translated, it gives CASAAGTDTQYF.

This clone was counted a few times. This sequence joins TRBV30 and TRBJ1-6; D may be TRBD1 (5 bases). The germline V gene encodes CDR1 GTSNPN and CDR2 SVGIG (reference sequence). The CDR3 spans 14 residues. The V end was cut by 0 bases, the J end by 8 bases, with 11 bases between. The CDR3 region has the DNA TGTGCCTGGAGTGTCTCAGGGTGGTATTCACCCCTCCACTTT. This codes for CAWSVSGWYSPLHF.

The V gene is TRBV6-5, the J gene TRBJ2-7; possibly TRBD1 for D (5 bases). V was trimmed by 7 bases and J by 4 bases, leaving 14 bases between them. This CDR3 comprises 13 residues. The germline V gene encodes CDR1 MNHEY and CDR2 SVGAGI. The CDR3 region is CASTTVGAYEQYF. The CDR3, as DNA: TGTGCCAGCACCACGGTTGGGGCTTACGAGCAGTACTTC.

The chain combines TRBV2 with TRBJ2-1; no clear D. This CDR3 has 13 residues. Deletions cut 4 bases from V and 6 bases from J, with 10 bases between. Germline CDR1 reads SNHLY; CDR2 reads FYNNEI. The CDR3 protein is CASSVRKGNEQFF. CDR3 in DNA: TGTGCCAGCAGTGTTAGGAAGGGCAATGAGCAGTTCTTC.

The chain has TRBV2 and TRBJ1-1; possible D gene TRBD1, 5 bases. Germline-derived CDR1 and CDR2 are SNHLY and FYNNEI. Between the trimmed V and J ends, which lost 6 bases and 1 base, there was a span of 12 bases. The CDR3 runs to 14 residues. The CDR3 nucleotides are TGTGCCAGCAGAAAAGGGACGGCGAACACTGAAGCTTTCTTT. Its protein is CASRKGTANTEAFF.

CDR3 sequence: CASSMTGVGYGYTF. The CDR3, as DNA: TGTGCCAGTAGTATGACAGGGGTAGGCTATGGCTACACCTTC. The chain employs TRBV19 and TRBJ1-2; 8 nucleotides match TRBD1. Looked up from germline, CDR1 is LNHDA and CDR2 is SQIVND (reference sequence). CDR3 length equals 14 residues. With 3 bases clipped from V and 4 bases from J, the junction kept 4 bases outside the gene matches. Full variable domain (rest looked up from reference TRBV19 and TRBJ1-2): DGGITQSPKYLFRKEGQNVTLSCEQNLNHDAMYWYRQDPGQGLRLIYYSQIVNDFQKGDIAEGYSVSREKKESFPLTVTSAQKNPTAFYLCASSMTGVGYGYTFGSGTRLTVV.

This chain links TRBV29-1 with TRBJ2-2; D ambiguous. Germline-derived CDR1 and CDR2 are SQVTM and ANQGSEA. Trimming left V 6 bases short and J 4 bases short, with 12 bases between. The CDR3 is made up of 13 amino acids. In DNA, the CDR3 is TGCAGCGTAAGATTGTCGGGCACCGGGGAGCTGTTTTTT. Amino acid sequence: CSVRLSGTGELFF.

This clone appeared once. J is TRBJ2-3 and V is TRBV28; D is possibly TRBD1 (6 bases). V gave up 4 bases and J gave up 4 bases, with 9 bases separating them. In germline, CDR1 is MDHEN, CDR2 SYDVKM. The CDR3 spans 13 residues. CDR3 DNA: TGTGCCAGCAGTTACAGGGAGTCAGATACGCAGTATTTT. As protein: CASSYRESDTQYF.

Here the CDR3 DNA reads TGTGCCAGCAGTTATTCTACGGGACAATACAATGAGCAGTTCTTC. Residues: CASSYSTGQYNEQFF. The chain carries TRBV6-5 and TRBJ2-1; a possible D gene is TRBD1 (6 bases). Germline V gene sequence: CDR1 MNHEY, CDR2 SVGAGI. Trimming took off 3 bases at V and 4 bases at J, with 13 bases between the two ends. The CDR3 has 15 residues.

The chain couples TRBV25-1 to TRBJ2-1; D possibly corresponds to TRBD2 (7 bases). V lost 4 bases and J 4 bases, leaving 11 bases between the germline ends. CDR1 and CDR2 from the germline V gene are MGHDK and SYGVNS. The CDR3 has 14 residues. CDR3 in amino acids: CASSVGGAYNEQFF. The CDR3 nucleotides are TGTGCCAGCAGTGTGGGGGGGGCGTACAATGAGCAGTTCTTC. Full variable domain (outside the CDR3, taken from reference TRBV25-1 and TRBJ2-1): EADIYQTPRYLVIGTGKKITLECSQTMGHDKMYWYQQDPGMELHLIHYSYGVNSTEKGDLSSESTVSRIRTEHFPLTLESARPSHTSQYLCASSVGGAYNEQFFGPGTRLTVL.

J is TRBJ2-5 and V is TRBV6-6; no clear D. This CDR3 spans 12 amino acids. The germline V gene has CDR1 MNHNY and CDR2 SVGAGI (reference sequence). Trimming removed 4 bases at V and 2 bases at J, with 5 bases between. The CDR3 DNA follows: TGTGCCAGCAGTTCAGTTCAAGAGACCCAGTACTTC. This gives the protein CASSSVQETQYF.

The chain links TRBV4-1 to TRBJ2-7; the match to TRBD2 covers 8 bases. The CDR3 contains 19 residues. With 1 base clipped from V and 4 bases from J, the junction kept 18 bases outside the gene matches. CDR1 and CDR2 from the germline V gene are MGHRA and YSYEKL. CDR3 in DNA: TGCGCCAGCAGCCAAGCAGTAGCATCCAGGAAGCGGGGGCTTTACGAGCAGTACTTC. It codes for CASSQAVASRKRGLYEQYF.

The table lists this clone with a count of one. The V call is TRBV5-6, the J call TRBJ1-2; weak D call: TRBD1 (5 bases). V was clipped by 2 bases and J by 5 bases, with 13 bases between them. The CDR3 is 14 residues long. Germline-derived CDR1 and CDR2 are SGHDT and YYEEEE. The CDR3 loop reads CASSFRGAKYGYTF. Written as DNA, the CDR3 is TGTGCCAGCAGCTTCAGAGGGGCCAAATATGGCTACACCTTC.

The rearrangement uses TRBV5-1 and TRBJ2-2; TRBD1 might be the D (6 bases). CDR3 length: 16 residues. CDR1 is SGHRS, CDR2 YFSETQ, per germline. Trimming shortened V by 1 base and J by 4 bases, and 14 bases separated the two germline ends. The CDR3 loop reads CASSLSGTLITGELFF. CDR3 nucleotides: TGCGCCAGCAGCTTGTCCGGGACACTTATCACCGGGGAGCTGTTTTTT.

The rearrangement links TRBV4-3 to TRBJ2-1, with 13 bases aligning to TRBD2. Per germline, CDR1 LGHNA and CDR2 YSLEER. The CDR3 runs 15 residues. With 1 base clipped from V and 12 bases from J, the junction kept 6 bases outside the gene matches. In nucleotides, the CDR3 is TGCGCCAGCAGCCAAGGCGGGACTAGCGGGGAGGGGCAGTTCTTC. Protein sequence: CASSQGGTSGEGQFF.

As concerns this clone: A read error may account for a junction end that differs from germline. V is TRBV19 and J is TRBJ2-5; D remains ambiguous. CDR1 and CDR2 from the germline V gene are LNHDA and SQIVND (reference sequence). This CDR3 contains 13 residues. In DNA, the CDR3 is TGTGCCAGTAGTAAAGACCCGCAAGGGACCCAGTACTTC. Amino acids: CASSKDPQGTQYF.

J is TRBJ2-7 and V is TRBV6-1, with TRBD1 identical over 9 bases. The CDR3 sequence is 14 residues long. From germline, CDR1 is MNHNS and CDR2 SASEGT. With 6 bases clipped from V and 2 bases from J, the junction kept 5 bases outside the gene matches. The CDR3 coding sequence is TGTGCCAGCAGCCGACAGGGGGGGACCTACGAGCAGTACTTC. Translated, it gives CASSRQGGTYEQYF.

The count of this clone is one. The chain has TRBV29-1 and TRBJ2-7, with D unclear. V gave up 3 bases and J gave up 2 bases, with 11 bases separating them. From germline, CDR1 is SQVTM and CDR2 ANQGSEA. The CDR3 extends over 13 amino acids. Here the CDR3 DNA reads TGCAGCGTTGAGTTCGGAGTCCCCTACGAGCAGTACTTC. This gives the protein CSVEFGVPYEQYF.

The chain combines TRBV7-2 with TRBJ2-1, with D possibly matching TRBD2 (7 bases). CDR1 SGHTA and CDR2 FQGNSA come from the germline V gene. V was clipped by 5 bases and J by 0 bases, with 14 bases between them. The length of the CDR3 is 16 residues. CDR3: CASSEQGGSSYNEQFF. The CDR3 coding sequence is TGTGCCAGCAGCGAACAGGGAGGGAGCTCCTACAATGAGCAGTTCTTC.

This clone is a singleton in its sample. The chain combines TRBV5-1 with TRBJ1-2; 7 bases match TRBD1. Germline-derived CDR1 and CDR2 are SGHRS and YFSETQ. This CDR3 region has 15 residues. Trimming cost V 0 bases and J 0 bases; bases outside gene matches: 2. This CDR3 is CASSLGGGSNYGYTF. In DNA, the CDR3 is TGCGCCAGCAGCTTGGGAGGGGGCTCTAACTATGGCTACACCTTC.

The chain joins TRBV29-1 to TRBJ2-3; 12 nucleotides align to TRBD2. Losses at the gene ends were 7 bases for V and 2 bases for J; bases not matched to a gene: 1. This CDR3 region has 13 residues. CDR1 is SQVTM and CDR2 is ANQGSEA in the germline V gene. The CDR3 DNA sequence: TGCAGCGGGACTAGCGGGGTCACAGATACGCAGTATTTT. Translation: CSGTSGVTDTQYF.

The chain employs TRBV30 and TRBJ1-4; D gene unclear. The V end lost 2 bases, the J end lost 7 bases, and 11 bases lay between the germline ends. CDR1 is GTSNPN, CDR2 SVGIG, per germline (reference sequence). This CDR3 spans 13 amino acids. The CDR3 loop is CAWSRVIGEKLFF. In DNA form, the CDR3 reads TGTGCCTGGAGTCGGGTGATTGGTGAAAAACTGTTTTTT.

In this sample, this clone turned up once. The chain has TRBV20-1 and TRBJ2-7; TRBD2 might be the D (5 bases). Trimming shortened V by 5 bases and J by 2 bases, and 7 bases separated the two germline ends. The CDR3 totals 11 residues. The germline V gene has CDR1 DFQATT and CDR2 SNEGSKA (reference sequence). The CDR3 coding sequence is TGCAGTGCTTACGGGGCCTACGAGCAGTACTTC. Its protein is CSAYGAYEQYF.